One sample yielded the 24 T cell receptor beta chains listed below, sequenced in a study of memory CD4+ T cells and cytomegalovirus serostatus. Single viable CD3+CD4+CD8-CD45RO+ cells were sorted as the memory CD4+ T cells. Sequenced by immunoSEQ multiplex PCR; TCRdb stores in-frame clones only, minus some. This sample has 50,000 to 60,000 clones; 65% to 80% occur once, and the top ten carry roughly 1.4%. The material sequenced was memory CD4+ T cells from blood. All receptors come from an adult in good health and CMV-seropositive.

The chain is built from TRBV19 and TRBJ1-5; D is unclear. The germline V gene encodes CDR1 LNHDA and CDR2 SQIVND (reference sequence). The CDR3 consists of 16 residues. V lost 3 bases and J 4 bases, leaving 16 bases between the germline ends. CDR3 protein: CASSMDVGLRNQPQHF. The CDR3 nucleotides read TGTGCCAGTAGTATGGACGTTGGGCTCCGGAATCAGCCCCAGCATTTT. The whole variable domain, filled in from reference TRBV19 and TRBJ1-5, reads DGGITQSPKYLFRKEGQNVTLSCEQNLNHDAMYWYRQDPGQGLRLIYYSQIVNDFQKGDIAEGYSVSREKKESFPLTVTSAQKNPTAFYLCASSMDVGLRNQPQHFGDGTRLSIL.

In its sample, this clone was seen a few times. The gene calls are TRBV5-5 and TRBJ1-1; unclear D gene. The CDR3 is 13 amino acids. Trimming stripped 0 bases from V and 4 bases from J, with 7 bases between. In germline, CDR1 is SGHKS, CDR2 YYEKEE (reference sequence). CDR3: CASSLDGSTEAFF. The DNA of the CDR3 is TGTGCCAGCAGCTTGGACGGCAGCACTGAAGCTTTCTTT.

The chain employs TRBV9 and TRBJ2-7; tentatively, D is TRBD2 (6 bases). This CDR3 spans 16 amino acids. The V gene lost 4 bases and the J gene lost 4 bases, with 21 bases spanning the gap. Germline V lookup: CDR1 SGDLS, CDR2 YYNGEE. The DNA of the CDR3 is TGTGCCAGCAGCTCCGAGAGTCTCGGAGGGACTTACGAGCAGTACTTC. Encoded protein: CASSSESLGGTYEQYF.

This clone was seen once. The genes are TRBV5-8 and TRBJ1-5; 7 bases are a match to TRBD1. CDR3 length: 15 amino acids. Trimming took 3 bases from V and 0 from J; bases not matched to a gene: 3. Germline V gene lookup returns CDR1 SGHTS and CDR2 YDEGEE. CDR3 sequence: CASSWWDSSNQPQHF. The CDR3 nucleotides read TGTGCCAGCAGCTGGTGGGACAGTAGCAATCAGCCCCAGCATTTT.

The chain employs TRBV7-9 and TRBJ2-3, with 8 bases identical to TRBD2. With V trimmed by 4 bases and J by 1 base, 13 bases remained unmatched. The CDR3 totals 18 residues. The germline gives CDR1 SEHNR, CDR2 FQNEAQ (reference sequence). The CDR3 nucleotides are TGTGCCAGCAGCTCCTTAGCGATTGTTAGCGGGGGCACAGATACGCAGTATTTT. Amino acid sequence: CASSSLAIVSGGTDTQYF.

The chain uses TRBV19 and TRBJ1-1; tentative D call: TRBD1 (6 bases). CDR1 is LNHDA, CDR2 SQIVND, per germline (reference sequence). V gave up 7 bases and J gave up 5 bases, with 23 bases separating them. This CDR3 contains 16 residues. CDR3 protein: CASKGVSGSSGTEAFF. As DNA, the CDR3 is TGTGCCAGTAAGGGGGTATCCGGTTCCTCGGGGACTGAAGCTTTCTTT.

The chain links TRBV19 to TRBJ1-2, with D possibly being TRBD1 (6 bases). V shed 1 base and J shed 1 base, with 13 bases lying between them. Germline V lookup: CDR1 LNHDA, CDR2 SQIVND (reference sequence). CDR3 length equals 16 residues. The CDR3 bases are TGTGCCAGTAGTATAGCCCCCGGGGGCGTTAACTATGGCTACACCTTC. This translates into CASSIAPGGVNYGYTF.

V gene TRBV19 combines with J gene TRBJ2-5; 10 bases are a match to TRBD2. V was pared by 10 bases and J by 4 bases, with 12 bases of the junction left unmatched. The germline V gene encodes CDR1 LNHDA and CDR2 SQIVND (reference sequence). The length of the CDR3 is 15 residues. This chain's CDR3 is CATRSAGGPTETQYF. Written as DNA, the CDR3 is TGTGCCACCAGATCAGCGGGAGGGCCTACAGAGACCCAGTACTTC.

V gene TRBV5-1 combines with J gene TRBJ2-1; weak D call: TRBD1 (6 bases). This CDR3 comprises 14 residues. The V gene's germline CDR1 is SGHRS and CDR2 YFSETQ. V dropped 2 bases and J dropped 7 bases, with 13 bases sitting between them. The CDR3 loop is CASSFQGTGNEQFF. In DNA form, the CDR3 reads TGCGCCAGCAGCTTTCAGGGCACAGGGAATGAGCAGTTCTTC.

CDR3 in amino acids: CASSLSARVGAFF. DNA of the CDR3: TGTGCCAGCAGTTTATCGGCTCGGGTGGGAGCTTTCTTT. This chain links TRBV28 with TRBJ1-1; the D is unclear. In germline, CDR1 is MDHEN, CDR2 SYDVKM. The CDR3 sequence is 13 residues long. V dropped 1 base and J dropped 10 bases, with 13 bases sitting between them.

J is TRBJ1-2 and V is TRBV6-5; TRBD1 is a possible D gene (5 bases). The CDR3 has 16 residues. V dropped 0 bases and J dropped 4 bases, with 15 bases sitting between them. The germline CDR1 and CDR2 sequences are MNHEY and SVGAGI. CDR3 loop: CASSYSRWGDFYGYTF. The CDR3 region has the DNA TGTGCCAGCAGTTACTCCCGATGGGGGGATTTCTATGGCTACACCTTC.

V gene TRBV4-2 combines with J gene TRBJ2-5; 7 positions match TRBD2. V lost 0 bases and J lost 4; bases outside the gene matches: 5. This CDR3 comprises 15 residues. Germline V gives CDR1 LGHNA, CDR2 YNFKEQ. The CDR3 region is CASSQEAGLRETQYF. The CDR3 bases are TGTGCCAGCAGCCAAGAAGCGGGGCTTAGAGAGACCCAGTACTTC.

V is TRBV2 and J is TRBJ1-4; 8 bases map to TRBD1. The CDR3 loop spans 15 amino acids. CDR1 is SNHLY and CDR2 is FYNNEI in the germline V gene. V was clipped by 6 bases and J by 5 bases; unmatched bases: 8. The CDR3 DNA reads as TGTGCCAGCAGCACCGGACAGGGATTAAATGAAAAACTGTTTTTT. Translating it yields CASSTGQGLNEKLFF.

This clone was detected only once. This rearrangement joins TRBV7-8 to TRBJ1-4; TRBD1 aligns across 7 bases. Trimming removed 3 bases from V and 4 bases from J; junction bases left unmatched: 2. The germline gives CDR1 SGHVS, CDR2 FQNEAQ. The CDR3 totals 14 residues. CDR3 in DNA: TGTGCCAGCAGCTTGTGGGACAGTAATGAAAAACTGTTTTTT. Amino acid sequence: CASSLWDSNEKLFF.

V gene TRBV4-3 combines with J gene TRBJ2-2; D perhaps matches TRBD1 (6 bases). CDR1 is LGHNA and CDR2 is YSLEER in the germline V gene. CDR3 length: 14 residues. V dropped 4 bases and J dropped 8 bases, with 14 bases sitting between them. The CDR3 reads CASSPRGGRGELFF. CDR3 sequence (DNA): TGCGCCAGCAGCCCTCGTGGGGGCCGGGGGGAGCTGTTTTTT.

V usage is TRBV6-6 and J usage is TRBJ1-1; no firm D call. The CDR3 length is 14 residues. Germline V gives CDR1 MNHNY, CDR2 SVGAGI (reference sequence). Trimming took 2 bases from V and 0 from J, leaving 7 bases between them. CDR3 in amino acids: CASSYQTLNTEAFF. Here the CDR3 DNA reads TGTGCCAGCAGTTACCAGACACTGAACACTGAAGCTTTCTTT.

This clone was picked up one time. In DNA form, the CDR3 reads TGTGCCAGCAGTCCCCTGCGGGGGAGCGATACGCAGTATTTT. It codes for CASSPLRGSDTQYF. J is TRBJ2-3 and V is TRBV27, with 7 positions matching TRBD2. The V and J ends lost 5 bases and 6 bases, in that order; junction bases with no gene match: 8. CDR3 length: 14 residues. The germline gives CDR1 MNHEY, CDR2 SMNVEV (reference sequence).

The DNA for the CDR3 is TGTGCCAGCAGTGTAGGGGCCCCCCGGAATCAGCCCCAGCATTTT. Translation gives CASSVGAPRNQPQHF. The chain carries TRBV6-1 and TRBJ1-5, with D perhaps matching TRBD1 (5 bases). The CDR3 has 15 residues. V was cut by 4 bases and J by 4 bases, with 14 bases left in between. Germline-derived CDR1 and CDR2 are MNHNS and SASEGT.

The chain's CDR3 is CASSQDPQIGGYTF. CDR3 DNA sequence: TGCGCCAGCAGCCAAGATCCACAGATAGGCGGCTACACCTTC. This sequence joins TRBV4-3 and TRBJ1-2; the D is unclear. Trimming removed 0 bases at V and 8 bases at J, with 13 bases between. The CDR3 loop spans 14 amino acids. Germline CDR1 LGHNA, CDR2 YSLEER.

The rearrangement uses TRBV6-5 and TRBJ2-1; D remains ambiguous. Germline assignment: CDR1 MNHEY and CDR2 SVGAGI. The CDR3 runs to 15 residues. The V end lost 2 bases, the J end lost 5 bases, and 13 bases lay between the germline ends. The CDR3 sequence is CASSYGFRANNEQFF. As DNA, the CDR3 is TGTGCCAGCAGTTACGGTTTTCGCGCCAACAATGAGCAGTTCTTC.

The chain couples TRBV7-8 to TRBJ2-7; D is ambiguous. The CDR3 length is 13 residues. V gave up 8 bases and J gave up 2 bases, with 13 bases separating them. Germline CDR1 is SGHVS and CDR2 is FQNEAQ. The CDR3 reads CASAFELAYEQYF. The CDR3 DNA is TGTGCCAGCGCCTTTGAGCTAGCCTACGAGCAGTACTTC.

The table lists this clone with a few counts. The chain is built from TRBV18 and TRBJ2-5; possibly TRBD2 for D (6 bases). This CDR3 contains 15 residues. Germline CDR1 and CDR2: KGHSH and LQKENI. V gave up 6 bases and J gave up 3 bases, with 17 bases separating them. Here the CDR3 DNA reads TGTGCCAGCTCTTCCGAGCGGCTAGCGAAAGAGACCCAGTACTTC. This codes for CASSSERLAKETQYF.

This chain connects TRBV15 to TRBJ2-3; 8 bases match TRBD1. V gave up 2 bases and J gave up 4 bases; unmatched junction bases: 14. This CDR3 contains 18 residues. Germline-derived CDR1 and CDR2 are LNHNV and YYDKDF (reference sequence). The CDR3, as DNA: TGTGCCACCAGCAGACCCGACAGGGGTGGAGGACTATCAGATACGCAGTATTTT. Translating gives CATSRPDRGGGLSDTQYF.

The V gene is TRBV5-1, the J gene TRBJ2-7; 8 positions agree with TRBD2. The CDR3 has 12 residues. Germline loops: CDR1 SGHRS, CDR2 YFSETQ. With V trimmed by 4 bases and J by 6 bases, 3 bases remained unmatched. In DNA, the CDR3 is TGCGCCAGCAGCGCGGGGGGCCGCGAGCAGTACTTC. It encodes CASSAGGREQYF.